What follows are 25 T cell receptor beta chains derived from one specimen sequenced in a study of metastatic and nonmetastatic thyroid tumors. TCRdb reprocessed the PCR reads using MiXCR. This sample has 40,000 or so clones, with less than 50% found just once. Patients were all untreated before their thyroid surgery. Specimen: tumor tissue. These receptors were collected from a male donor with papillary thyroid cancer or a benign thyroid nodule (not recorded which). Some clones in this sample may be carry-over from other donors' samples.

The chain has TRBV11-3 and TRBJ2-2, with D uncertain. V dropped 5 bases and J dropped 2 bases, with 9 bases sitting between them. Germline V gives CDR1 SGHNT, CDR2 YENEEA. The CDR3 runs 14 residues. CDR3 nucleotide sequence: TGTGCCAGCAGCCAGGAAGTAAACACCGGGGAGCTGTTTTTT. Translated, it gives CASSQEVNTGELFF.

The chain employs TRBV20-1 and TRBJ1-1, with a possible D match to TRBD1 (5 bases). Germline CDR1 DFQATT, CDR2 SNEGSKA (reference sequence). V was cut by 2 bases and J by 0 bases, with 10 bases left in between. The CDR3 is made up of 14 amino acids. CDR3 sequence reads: CSARPDRLNTEAFF. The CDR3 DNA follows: TGCAGTGCTAGACCCGACAGACTGAACACTGAAGCTTTCTTT.

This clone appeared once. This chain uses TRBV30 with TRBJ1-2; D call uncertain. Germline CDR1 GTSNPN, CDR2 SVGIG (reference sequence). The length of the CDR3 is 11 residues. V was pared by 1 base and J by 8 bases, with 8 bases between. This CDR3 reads CAWSEREGYTF. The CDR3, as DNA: TGTGCCTGGAGTGAACGGGAGGGCTACACCTTC.

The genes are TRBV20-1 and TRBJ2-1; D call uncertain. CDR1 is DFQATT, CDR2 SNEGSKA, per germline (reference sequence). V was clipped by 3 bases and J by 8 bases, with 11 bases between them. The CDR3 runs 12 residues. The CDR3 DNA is TGCAGTGCTAGCGGATCTATGGATGAGCAGTTCTTC. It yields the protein CSASGSMDEQFF.

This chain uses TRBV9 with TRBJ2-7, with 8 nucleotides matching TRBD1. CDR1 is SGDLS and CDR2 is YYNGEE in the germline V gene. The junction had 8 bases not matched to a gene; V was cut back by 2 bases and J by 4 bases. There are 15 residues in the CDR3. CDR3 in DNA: TGTGCCAGCAGCGTCGTACAGGGGGTCTCGTACGAGCAGTACTTC. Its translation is CASSVVQGVSYEQYF.

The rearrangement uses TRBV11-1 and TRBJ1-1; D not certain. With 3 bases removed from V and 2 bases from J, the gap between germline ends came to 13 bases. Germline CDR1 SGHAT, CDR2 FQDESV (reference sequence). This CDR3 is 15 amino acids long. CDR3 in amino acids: CASSFRLAGNTEAFF. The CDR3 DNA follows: TGTGCCAGCAGCTTCCGATTGGCGGGAAACACTGAAGCTTTCTTT.

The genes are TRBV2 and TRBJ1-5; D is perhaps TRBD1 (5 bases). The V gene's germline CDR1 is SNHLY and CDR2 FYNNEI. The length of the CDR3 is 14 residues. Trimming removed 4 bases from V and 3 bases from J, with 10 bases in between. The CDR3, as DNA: TGTGCCAGCAGTGCGGGACGGTTCAATCAGCCCCAGCATTTT. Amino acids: CASSAGRFNQPQHF. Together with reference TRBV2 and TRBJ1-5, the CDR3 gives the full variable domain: EPEVTQTPSHQVTQMGQEVILRCVPISNHLYFYWYRQILGQKVEFLVSFYNNEISEKSEIFDDQFSVERPDGSNFTLKIRSTKLEDSAMYFCASSAGRFNQPQHFGDGTRLSIL.

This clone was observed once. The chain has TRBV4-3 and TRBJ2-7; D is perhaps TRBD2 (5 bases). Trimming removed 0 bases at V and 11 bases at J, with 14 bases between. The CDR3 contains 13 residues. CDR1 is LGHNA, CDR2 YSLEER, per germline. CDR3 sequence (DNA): TGCGCCAGCAGCCAAGATTCTAGCACGGGAAAGTACTTC. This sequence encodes CASSQDSSTGKYF.

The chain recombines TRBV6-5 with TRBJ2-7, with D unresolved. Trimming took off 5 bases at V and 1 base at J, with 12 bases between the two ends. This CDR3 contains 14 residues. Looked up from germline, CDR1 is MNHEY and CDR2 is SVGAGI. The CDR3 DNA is TGTGCCAGCAGTAACTACCACGGTTCCTACGAGCAGTACTTC. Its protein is CASSNYHGSYEQYF.

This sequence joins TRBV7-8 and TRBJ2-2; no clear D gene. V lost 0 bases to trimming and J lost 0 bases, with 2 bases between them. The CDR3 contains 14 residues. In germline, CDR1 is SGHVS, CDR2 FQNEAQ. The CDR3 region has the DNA TGTGCCAGCAGCTTAGCGGCGAACACCGGGGAGCTGTTTTTT. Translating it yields CASSLAANTGELFF.

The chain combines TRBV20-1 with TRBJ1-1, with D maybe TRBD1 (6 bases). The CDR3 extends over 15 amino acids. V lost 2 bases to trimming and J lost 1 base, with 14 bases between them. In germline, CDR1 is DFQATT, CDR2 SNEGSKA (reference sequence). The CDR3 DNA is TGCAGTGCTAGAAAGGTAGACAGGCCGAACACTGAAGCTTTCTTT. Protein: CSARKVDRPNTEAFF.

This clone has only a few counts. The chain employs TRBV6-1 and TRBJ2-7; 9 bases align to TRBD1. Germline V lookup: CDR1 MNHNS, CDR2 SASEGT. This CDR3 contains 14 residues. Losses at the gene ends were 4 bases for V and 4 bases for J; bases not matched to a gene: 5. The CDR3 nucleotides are TGTGCCAGCAGTGCCGGACAGGGGCGGTACGAGCAGTACTTC. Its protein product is CASSAGQGRYEQYF.

Here the CDR3 DNA reads TGTGCCAGCAGTGTAAGTGTCAGTGGCTCCTACAATGAGCAGTTCTTC. This encodes CASSVSVSGSYNEQFF. The V and J genes are TRBV6-1 and TRBJ2-1, with D unresolved. Germline values: CDR1 MNHNS, CDR2 SASEGT. Trimming cost V 4 bases and J 0 bases, with 13 bases left between them. The CDR3 consists of 16 residues.

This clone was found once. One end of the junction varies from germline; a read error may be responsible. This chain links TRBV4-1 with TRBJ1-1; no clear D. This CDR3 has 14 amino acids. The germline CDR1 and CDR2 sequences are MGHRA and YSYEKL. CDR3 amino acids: CASRQGPRITEAFF. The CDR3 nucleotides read TGCGCCAGCAGACAAGGGCCGAGGATCACTGAAGCTTTCTTT.

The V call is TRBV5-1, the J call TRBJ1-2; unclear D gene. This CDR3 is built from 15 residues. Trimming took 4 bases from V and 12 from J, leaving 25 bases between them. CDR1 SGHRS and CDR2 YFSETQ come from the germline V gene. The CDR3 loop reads CASSPEQVNLAENTF. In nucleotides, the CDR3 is TGCGCCAGCAGCCCCGAGCAGGTTAACCTCGCGGAGAACACCTTC.

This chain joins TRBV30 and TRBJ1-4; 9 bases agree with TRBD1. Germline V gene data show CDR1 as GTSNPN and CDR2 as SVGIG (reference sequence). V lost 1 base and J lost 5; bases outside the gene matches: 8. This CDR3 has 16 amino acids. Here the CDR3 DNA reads TGTGCCTGGAGTGCTCATCCGGGACAGGGAAATGAAAAACTGTTTTTT. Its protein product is CAWSAHPGQGNEKLFF.

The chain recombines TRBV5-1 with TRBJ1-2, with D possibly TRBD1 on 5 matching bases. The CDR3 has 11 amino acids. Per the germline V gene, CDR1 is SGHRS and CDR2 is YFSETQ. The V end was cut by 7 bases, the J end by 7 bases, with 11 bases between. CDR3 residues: CASAERGGYTF. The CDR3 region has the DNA TGCGCCAGCGCCGAAAGGGGTGGCTACACCTTC. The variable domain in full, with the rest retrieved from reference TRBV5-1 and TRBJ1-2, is KAGVTQTPRYLIKTRGQQVTLSCSPISGHRSVSWYQQTPGQGLQFLFEYFSETQRNKGNFPGRFSGRQFSNSRSEMNVSTLELGDSALYLCASAERGGYTFGSGTRLTVV.

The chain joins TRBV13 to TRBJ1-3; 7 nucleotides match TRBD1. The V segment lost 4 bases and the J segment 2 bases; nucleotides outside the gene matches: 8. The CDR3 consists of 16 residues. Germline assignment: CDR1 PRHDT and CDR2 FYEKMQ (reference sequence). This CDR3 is CASSSSGGRAGNTIYF. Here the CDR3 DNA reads TGTGCCAGCAGCTCGTCAGGGGGAAGAGCTGGAAACACCATATATTTT. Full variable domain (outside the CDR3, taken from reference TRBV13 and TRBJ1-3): AAGVIQSPRHLIKEKRETATLKCYPIPRHDTVYWYQQGPGQDPQFLISFYEKMQSDKGSIPDRFSAQQFSDYHSELNMSSLELGDSALYFCASSSSGGRAGNTIYFGEGSWLTVV.

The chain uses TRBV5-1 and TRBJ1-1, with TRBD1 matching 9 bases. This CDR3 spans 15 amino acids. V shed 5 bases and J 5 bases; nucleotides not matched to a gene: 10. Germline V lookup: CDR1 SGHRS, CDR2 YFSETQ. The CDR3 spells CASRPGTGRVTEAFF. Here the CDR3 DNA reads TGCGCCAGCAGGCCCGGGACAGGGCGGGTTACTGAAGCTTTCTTT.

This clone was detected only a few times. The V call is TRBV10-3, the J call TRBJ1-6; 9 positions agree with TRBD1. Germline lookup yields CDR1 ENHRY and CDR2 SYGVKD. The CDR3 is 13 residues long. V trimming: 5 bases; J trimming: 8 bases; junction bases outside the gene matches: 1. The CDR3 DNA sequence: TGTGCCATCAGTCGGGACAGGGATTCACCCCTCCACTTT. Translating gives CAISRDRDSPLHF.

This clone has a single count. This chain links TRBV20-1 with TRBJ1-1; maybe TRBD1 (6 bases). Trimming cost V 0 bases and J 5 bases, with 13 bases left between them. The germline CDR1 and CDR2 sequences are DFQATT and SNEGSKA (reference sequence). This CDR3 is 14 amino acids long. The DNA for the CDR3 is TGCAGTGCTAGAGATAGGAGGGGGGGGACTGAAGCTTTCTTT. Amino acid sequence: CSARDRRGGTEAFF.

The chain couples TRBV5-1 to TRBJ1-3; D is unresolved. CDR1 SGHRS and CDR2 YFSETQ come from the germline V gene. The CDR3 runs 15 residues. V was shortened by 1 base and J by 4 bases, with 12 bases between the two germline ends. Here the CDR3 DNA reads TGCGCCAGCAGCTTGTGGCAGGCAAGAGGAAACACCATATATTTT. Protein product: CASSLWQARGNTIYF.

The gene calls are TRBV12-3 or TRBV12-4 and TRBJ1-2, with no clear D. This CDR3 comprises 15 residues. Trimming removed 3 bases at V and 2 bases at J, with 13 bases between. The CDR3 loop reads CASSLGIDPNYGYTF. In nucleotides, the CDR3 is TGTGCCAGCAGTTTGGGCATCGATCCCAACTATGGCTACACCTTC.

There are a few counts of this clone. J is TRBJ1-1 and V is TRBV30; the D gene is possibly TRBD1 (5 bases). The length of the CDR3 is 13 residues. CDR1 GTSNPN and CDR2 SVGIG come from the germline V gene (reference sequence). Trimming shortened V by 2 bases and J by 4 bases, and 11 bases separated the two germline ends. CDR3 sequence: CAWSRLGGTEAFF. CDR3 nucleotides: TGTGCCTGGAGTAGACTGGGGGGCACTGAAGCTTTCTTT.

CDR3 DNA: TGTGCCAGCAGCCCCCTGACTACCCACAATGAGCAGTTCTTC. Translating gives CASSPLTTHNEQFF. V and J are TRBV7-3 and TRBJ2-1, with D tentatively TRBD2 (5 bases). This CDR3 spans 14 amino acids. The germline V gene encodes CDR1 SGHTA and CDR2 FQGTGA. Trimming took 5 bases from V and 5 from J, leaving 13 bases between them.